The 10 T cell receptor beta chains reported below all come from one sample, sequenced in a study of T cell repertoires in cytomegalovirus infection. Each CDR3 protein is one row after TCRdb ran MiXCR on the reads. The data show just over 300,000 distinct CDR3 sequences, 15% to 20% seen once. Sequenced input: PBMCs. The receptor set was obtained from a human donor in good health (CMV status not recorded). Some clones in this sample may be carry-over from other donors' samples.

This clonotype was observed many times. CDR3 sequence: CASSLIAGGNYGYTF. The CDR3 region has the DNA TGTGCCAGCAGCTTAATTGCAGGGGGGAACTATGGCTACACCTTC. This chain connects TRBV7-2 to TRBJ1-2; 7 nucleotides agree with TRBD1. Per the germline V gene, CDR1 is SGHTA and CDR2 is FQGNSA. There are 15 residues in the CDR3. The trim removed 2 bases at V and 2 bases at J, leaving 5 bases unmatched.

The gene calls are TRBV7-2 and TRBJ2-3; 7 bases are shared with TRBD2. Per the germline V gene, CDR1 is SGHTA and CDR2 is FQGNSA. V was clipped by 4 bases and J by 4 bases; unmatched bases: 14. The CDR3 runs to 17 residues. Here the CDR3 reads CASSSRGSGLGADTQYF. The CDR3, as DNA: TGTGCCAGCAGCTCACGGGGGTCCGGACTAGGGGCAGATACGCAGTATTTT.

This clonotype was counted many times. This could be a read error, since a much larger clone is one nucleotide away. This chain connects TRBV7-9 to TRBJ1-1; D possibly corresponds to TRBD1 (5 bases). The CDR3 runs 13 residues. Trimming shortened V by 4 bases and J by 1 base, and 7 bases separated the two germline ends. Germline assignment: CDR1 SEHNR and CDR2 FQNEAQ (reference sequence). The CDR3 loop reads CASSWDGNTEAFF. The DNA of the CDR3 is TGTGCCAGCAGCTGGGACGGGAACACTGAAGCTTTCTTT.

This clonotype has more than one count but fewer than ten. V gene TRBV2 combines with J gene TRBJ2-3; 11 positions agree with TRBD2. Germline V gives CDR1 SNHLY, CDR2 FYNNEI. V was pared by 4 bases and J by 8 bases, with 5 bases of the junction left unmatched. The length of the CDR3 is 14 residues. CDR3 residues: CASSGGTSGSTQYF. The CDR3 DNA sequence: TGTGCCAGCAGTGGCGGGACTAGCGGTAGTACGCAGTATTTT. The full variable domain, its missing parts supplied by reference TRBV2 and TRBJ2-3, is EPEVTQTPSHQVTQMGQEVILRCVPISNHLYFYWYRQILGQKVEFLVSFYNNEISEKSEIFDDQFSVERPDGSNFTLKIRSTKLEDSAMYFCASSGGTSGSTQYFGPGTRLTVL.

The rearrangement uses TRBV4-3 and TRBJ2-5, with TRBD2 identical over 11 bases. Trimming took 2 bases from V and 3 from J; bases not matched to a gene: 8. The CDR3 covers 17 residues. Germline CDR1 reads LGHNA; CDR2 reads YSLEER. This chain's CDR3 is CASSQPLAGGREETQYF. The DNA for the CDR3 is TGCGCCAGCAGCCAACCCCTAGCGGGGGGCCGTGAAGAGACCCAGTACTTC.

In this sample, this clonotype turned up many times. The chain couples TRBV12-3 or TRBV12-4 to TRBJ1-1; D is unresolved. The V and J ends lost 6 bases and 1 base respectively, with 9 bases between them. This CDR3 is built from 13 residues. The CDR3 DNA reads as TGTGCCAGCAGCTTAACGGGGAACACTGAAGCTTTCTTT. Encoded protein: CASSLTGNTEAFF.

This clonotype was seen a handful of times. This chain connects TRBV28 to TRBJ1-5; the match to TRBD1 covers 9 bases. Germline V gives CDR1 MDHEN, CDR2 SYDVKM. Trimming cost V 6 bases and J 5 bases; bases outside gene matches: 11. The CDR3 contains 16 residues. The DNA of the CDR3 is TGTGCCAGCAGCCCTCGACCGGGACAGGGTTATCAGCCCCAGCATTTT. The encoded protein is CASSPRPGQGYQPQHF.

The chain carries TRBV28 and TRBJ2-7; either TRBD1 or TRBD2 may supply D (6 bases each). Per germline, CDR1 MDHEN and CDR2 SYDVKM. The CDR3 runs to 12 residues. This CDR3 is CARRGLSYEQYF. The CDR3 nucleotides read TGTGCTAGACGGGGGCTGTCCTACGAGCAGTACTTC.

Many counts were recorded for this clonotype. CDR3 DNA: TGTGCCAGCAGCCCGGGAAGCGGGAATAGGGATACGCAGTATTTT. It translates to CASSPGSGNRDTQYF. This chain connects TRBV7-2 to TRBJ2-3; 7 bases agree with TRBD2. J lost 6 bases, V lost 5 bases, and 11 bases had no gene match. The CDR3 sequence is 15 residues long. Per the germline V gene, CDR1 is SGHTA and CDR2 is FQGNSA.

The rearrangement uses TRBV2 and TRBJ1-6, with D possibly TRBD1 on 5 matching bases. Trimming stripped 6 bases from V and 10 bases from J, with 19 bases between. Germline V lookup: CDR1 SNHLY, CDR2 FYNNEI. The CDR3 spans 15 residues. This chain's CDR3 is CASSLGRILGSPLHF. The CDR3 DNA is TGTGCCAGCAGCCTGGGGCGGATCCTTGGGTCACCCCTCCACTTT.